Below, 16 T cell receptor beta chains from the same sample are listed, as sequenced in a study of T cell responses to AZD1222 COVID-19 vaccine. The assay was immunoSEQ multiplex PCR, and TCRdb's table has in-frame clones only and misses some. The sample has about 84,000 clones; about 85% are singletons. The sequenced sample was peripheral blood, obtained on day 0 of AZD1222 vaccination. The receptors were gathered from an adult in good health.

CDR3 loop: CASSSGTTREKLFF. Here the CDR3 DNA reads TGTGCCAGCAGCTCCGGGACCACCCGGGAAAAACTGTTTTTT. This chain links TRBV7-2 with TRBJ1-4, with a weak D call TRBD1 (5 bases). Germline V lookup: CDR1 SGHTA, CDR2 FQGNSA. V was clipped by 4 bases and J by 8 bases, with 14 bases between them. The CDR3 contains 14 residues.

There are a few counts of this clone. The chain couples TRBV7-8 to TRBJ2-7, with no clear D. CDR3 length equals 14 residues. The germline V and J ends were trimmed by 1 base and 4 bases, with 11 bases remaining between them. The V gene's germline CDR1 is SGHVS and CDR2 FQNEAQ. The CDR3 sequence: CASSLEVGPYEQYF. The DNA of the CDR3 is TGTGCCAGCAGCTTAGAAGTTGGCCCTTACGAGCAGTACTTC.

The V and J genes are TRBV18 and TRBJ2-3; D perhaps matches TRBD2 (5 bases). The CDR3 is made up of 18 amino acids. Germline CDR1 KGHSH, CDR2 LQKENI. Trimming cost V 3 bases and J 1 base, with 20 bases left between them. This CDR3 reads CASSPRTGKRVGTDTQYF. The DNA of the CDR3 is TGTGCCAGCTCACCGCGGACGGGAAAGAGGGTTGGCACAGATACGCAGTATTTT. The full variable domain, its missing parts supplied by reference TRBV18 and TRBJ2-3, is NAGVMQNPRHLVRRRGQEARLRCSPMKGHSHVYWYRQLPEEGLKFMVYLQKENIIDESGMPKERFSAEFPKEGPSILRIQQVVRGDSAAYFCASSPRTGKRVGTDTQYFGPGTRLTVL.

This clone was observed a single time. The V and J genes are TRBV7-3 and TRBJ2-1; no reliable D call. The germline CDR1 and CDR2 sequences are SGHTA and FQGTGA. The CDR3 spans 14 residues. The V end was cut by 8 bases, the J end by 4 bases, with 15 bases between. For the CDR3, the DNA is TGTGCCAGCGCCCTGCGGAACGGTTACAATGAGCAGTTCTTC. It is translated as CASALRNGYNEQFF.

The CDR3 is CASSLSVGFAKNIQYF. The CDR3 DNA follows: TGTGCCAGCAGTTTATCTGTAGGGTTTGCCAAAAACATTCAGTACTTC. The chain uses TRBV27 and TRBJ2-4; D unclear. Trimming left V 0 bases short and J 1 base short, with 10 bases between. Per germline, CDR1 MNHEY and CDR2 SMNVEV (reference sequence). The CDR3 extends over 16 amino acids.

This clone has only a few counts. CDR3 nucleotides: TGTGCCAGTCTCGGGACAAATACGCAGTATTTT. It specifies CASLGTNTQYF. The chain uses TRBV6-6 and TRBJ2-3; possible D gene TRBD1, 6 bases. The CDR3 has 11 amino acids. V was cut by 9 bases and J by 7 bases, with 11 bases left in between. Germline V CDR1 and CDR2: MNHNY, SVGAGI (reference sequence).

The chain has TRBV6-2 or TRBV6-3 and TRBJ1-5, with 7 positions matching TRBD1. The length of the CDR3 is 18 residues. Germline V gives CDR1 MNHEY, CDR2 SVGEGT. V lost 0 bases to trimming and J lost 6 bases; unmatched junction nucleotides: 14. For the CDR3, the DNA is TGTGCCAGCAGTTACTCGATCGTGGGGACAGAAGGGGGTCAGCCCCAGCATTTT. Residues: CASSYSIVGTEGGQPQHF.

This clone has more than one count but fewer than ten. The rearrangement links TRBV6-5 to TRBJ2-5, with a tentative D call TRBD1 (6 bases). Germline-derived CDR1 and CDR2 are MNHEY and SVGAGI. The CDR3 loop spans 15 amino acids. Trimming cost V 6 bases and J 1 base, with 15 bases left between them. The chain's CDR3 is CASSPGQSIQETQYF. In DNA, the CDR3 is TGTGCCAGCAGCCCCGGACAGTCAATCCAAGAGACCCAGTACTTC.

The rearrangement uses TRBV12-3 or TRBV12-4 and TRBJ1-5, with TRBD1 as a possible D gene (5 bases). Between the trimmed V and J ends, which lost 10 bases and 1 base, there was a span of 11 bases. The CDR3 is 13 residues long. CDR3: CATQGMSNQPQHF. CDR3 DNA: TGTGCCACCCAGGGAATGAGCAATCAGCCCCAGCATTTT.

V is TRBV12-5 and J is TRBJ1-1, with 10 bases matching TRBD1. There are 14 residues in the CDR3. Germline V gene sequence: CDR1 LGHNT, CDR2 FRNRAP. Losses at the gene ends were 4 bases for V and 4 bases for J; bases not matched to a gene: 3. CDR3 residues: CASGSGQGVTEAFF. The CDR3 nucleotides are TGTGCTAGTGGTTCAGGACAGGGGGTCACTGAAGCTTTCTTT.

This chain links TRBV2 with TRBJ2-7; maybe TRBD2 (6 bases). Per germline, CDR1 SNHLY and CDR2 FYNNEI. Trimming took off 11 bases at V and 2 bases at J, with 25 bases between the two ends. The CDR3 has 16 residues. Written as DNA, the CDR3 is TGTGCCTGCCCGTCGGGTCGGGAGAAAATTGCCTACGAGCAGTACTTC. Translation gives CACPSGREKIAYEQYF.

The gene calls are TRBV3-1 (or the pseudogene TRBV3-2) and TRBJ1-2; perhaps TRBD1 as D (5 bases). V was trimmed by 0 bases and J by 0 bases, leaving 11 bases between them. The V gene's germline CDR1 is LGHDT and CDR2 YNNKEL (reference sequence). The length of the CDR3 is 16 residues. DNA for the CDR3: TGTGCCAGCAGCCAAGAAGTAAGGGGAGCTAACTATGGCTACACCTTC. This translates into CASSQEVRGANYGYTF.

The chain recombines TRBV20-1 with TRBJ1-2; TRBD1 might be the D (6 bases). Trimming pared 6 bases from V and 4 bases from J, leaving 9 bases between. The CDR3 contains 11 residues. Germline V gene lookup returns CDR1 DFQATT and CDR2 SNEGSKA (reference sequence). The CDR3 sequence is CSARDIYGYTF. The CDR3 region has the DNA TGCAGTGCGCGGGACATCTATGGCTACACCTTC.

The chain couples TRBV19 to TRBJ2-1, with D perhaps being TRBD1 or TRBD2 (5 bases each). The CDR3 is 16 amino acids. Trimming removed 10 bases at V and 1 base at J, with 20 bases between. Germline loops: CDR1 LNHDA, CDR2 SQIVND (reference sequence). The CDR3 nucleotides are TGTGCCACCAGGGACGGGTCTCGGGGTTCCTACAATGAGCAGTTCTTC. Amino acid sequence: CATRDGSRGSYNEQFF.

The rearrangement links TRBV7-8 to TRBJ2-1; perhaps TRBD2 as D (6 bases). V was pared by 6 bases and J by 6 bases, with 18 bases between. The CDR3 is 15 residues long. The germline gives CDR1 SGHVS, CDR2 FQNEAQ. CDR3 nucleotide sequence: TGTGCCAGCAGGCCTGGGAGGCAGGCGGTCAATGAGCAGTTCTTC. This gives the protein CASRPGRQAVNEQFF.

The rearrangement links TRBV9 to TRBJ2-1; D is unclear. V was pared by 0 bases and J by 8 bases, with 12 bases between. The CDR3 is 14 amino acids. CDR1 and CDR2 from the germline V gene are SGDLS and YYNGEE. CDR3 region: CASSVEVSGDEQFF. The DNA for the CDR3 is TGTGCCAGCAGCGTAGAGGTTAGTGGCGATGAGCAGTTCTTC.